This TCR beta chain is drawn from a study of T-cell memory formation after mild COVID-19. Whole-study findings and limits: Researchers could not confirm that second-wave clones peaking on day 37 targeted SARS-CoV-2. CD4/CD8 balance characterized clones contracting day 15 to 85, and CD4+ skew characterized later expanders.

J was trimmed by 5 bases and V by 5 bases; bases with no gene match: 6. Looked up from germline, CDR1 is SGHVS and CDR2 is FNYEAQ. The CDR3 has 13 amino acids. This clonotype was counted a few times. The antigen remains unidentified. Constant-segment primers served in 5'RACE that generated TCR alpha and TCR beta cDNA libraries bearing sample barcodes and UMIs. TCRdb analysed the 5' RACE reads with MiXCR anew, one entry per CDR3 protein. Of a few hundred thousand distinct CDR3 sequences listed, 25% to 30% are singletons. The chain links TRBV7-6 to TRBJ2-7; 7 bases agree with TRBD1. Source material: PBMCs or a T cell subset sorted from them (not recorded which). This receptor was obtained from an adult woman who had mild COVID-19 (a few samples of this study predate the infection). Cell type and time point are not known. CDR3 sequence reads: CASSARTGNEQYF. The CDR3, as DNA: TGTGCCAGCAGCGCCCGGACAGGTAACGAGCAGTACTTC. The full variable domain, rest sourced from reference TRBV7-6 and TRBJ2-7, is GAGVSQSPRYKVTKRGQDVALRCDPISGHVSLYWYRQALGQGPEFLTYFNYEAQQDKSGLPNDRFSAERPEGSISTLTIQRTEQRDSAMYRCASSARTGNEQYFGPGTRLTVT.